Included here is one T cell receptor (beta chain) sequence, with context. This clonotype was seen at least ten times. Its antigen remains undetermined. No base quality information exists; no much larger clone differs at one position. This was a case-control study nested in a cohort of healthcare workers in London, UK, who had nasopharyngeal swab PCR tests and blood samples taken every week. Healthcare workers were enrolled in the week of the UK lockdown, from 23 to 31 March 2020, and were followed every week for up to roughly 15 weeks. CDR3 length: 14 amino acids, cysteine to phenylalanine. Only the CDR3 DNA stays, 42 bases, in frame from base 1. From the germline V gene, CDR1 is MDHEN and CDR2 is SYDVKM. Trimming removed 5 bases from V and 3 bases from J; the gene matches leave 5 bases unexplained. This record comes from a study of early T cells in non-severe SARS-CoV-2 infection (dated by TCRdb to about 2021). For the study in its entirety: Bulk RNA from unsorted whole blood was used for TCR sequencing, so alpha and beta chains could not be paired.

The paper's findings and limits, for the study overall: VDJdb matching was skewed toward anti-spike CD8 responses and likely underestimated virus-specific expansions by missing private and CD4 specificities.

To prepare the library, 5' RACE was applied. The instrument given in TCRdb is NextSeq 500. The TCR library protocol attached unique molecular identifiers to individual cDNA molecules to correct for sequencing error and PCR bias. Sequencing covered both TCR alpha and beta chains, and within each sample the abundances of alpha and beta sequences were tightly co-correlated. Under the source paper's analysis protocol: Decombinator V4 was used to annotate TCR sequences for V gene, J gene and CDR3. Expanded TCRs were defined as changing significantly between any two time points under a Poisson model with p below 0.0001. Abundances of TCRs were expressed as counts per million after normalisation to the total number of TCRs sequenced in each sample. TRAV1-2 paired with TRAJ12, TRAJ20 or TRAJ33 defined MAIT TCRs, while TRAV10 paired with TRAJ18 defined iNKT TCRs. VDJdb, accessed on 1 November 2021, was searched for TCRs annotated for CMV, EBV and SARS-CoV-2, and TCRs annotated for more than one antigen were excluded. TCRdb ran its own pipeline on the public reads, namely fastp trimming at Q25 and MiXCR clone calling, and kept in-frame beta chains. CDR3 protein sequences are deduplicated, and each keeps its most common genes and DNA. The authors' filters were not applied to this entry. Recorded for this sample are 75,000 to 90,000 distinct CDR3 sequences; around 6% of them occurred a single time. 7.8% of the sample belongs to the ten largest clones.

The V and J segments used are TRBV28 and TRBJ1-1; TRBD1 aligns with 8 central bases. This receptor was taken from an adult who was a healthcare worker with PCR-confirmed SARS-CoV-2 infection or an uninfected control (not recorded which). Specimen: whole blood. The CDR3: CASSQTGDDTEAFF. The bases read TGTGCCAGCAGTCAGACAGGGGATGACACTGAAGCTTTCTTT.